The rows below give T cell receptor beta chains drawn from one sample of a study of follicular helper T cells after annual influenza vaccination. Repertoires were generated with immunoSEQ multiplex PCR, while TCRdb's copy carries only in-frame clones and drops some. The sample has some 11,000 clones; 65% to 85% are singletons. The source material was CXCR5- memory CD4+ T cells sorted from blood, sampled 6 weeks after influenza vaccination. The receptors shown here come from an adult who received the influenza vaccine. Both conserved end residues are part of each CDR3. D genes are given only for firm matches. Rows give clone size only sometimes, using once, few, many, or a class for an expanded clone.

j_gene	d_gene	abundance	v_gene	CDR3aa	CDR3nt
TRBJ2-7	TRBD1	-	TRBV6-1	CASRDRGGNEQYF	TGTGCCAGCAGGGACAGGGGCGGTAACGAGCAGTACTTC
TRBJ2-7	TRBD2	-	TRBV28	CASVSGGGTPYEQYF	TGTGCCAGCGTAAGTGGGGGGGGGACCCCCTACGAGCAGTACTTC
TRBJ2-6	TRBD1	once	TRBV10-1	CASSDDRGSGANVLTF	TGCGCCAGCAGTGATGACAGGGGATCTGGGGCCAACGTCCTGACTTTC
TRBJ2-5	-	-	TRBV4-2	CASSQASVVETQYF	TGTGCCAGCAGCCAAGCCAGCGTCGTAGAGACCCAGTACTTC
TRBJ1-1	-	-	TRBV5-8	CASSRYMDADTEAFF	TGTGCCAGCAGCCGCTACATGGATGCGGACACTGAAGCTTTCTTT
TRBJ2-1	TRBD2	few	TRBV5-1	CASSLTAGGPYNEQFF	TGCGCCAGCAGCCTCACGGCGGGGGGGCCCTACAATGAGCAGTTCTTC
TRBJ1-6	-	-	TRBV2	CASSVAGGYNSPLHF	TGTGCCAGCAGTGTCGCGGGGGGCTATAATTCACCCCTCCACTTT
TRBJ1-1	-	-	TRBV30	CAWTPGGPNF	TGTGCCTGGACCCCTGGGGGGCCCAACTTT
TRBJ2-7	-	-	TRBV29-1	CSAGTWYEQYF	TGCAGCGCTGGGACCTGGTACGAGCAGTACTTC
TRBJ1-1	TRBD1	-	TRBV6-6	CASRGDRGSNTEAFF	TGTGCCAGCAGGGGGGACAGGGGAAGCAACACTGAAGCTTTCTTT
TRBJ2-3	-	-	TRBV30	CAWAWTGRADTQYF	TGTGCCTGGGCTTGGACAGGGAGGGCAGATACGCAGTATTTT
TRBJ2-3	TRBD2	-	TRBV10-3	CAIRGASGGLSDTQYF	TGTGCCATCAGGGGAGCTAGCGGGGGGTTGTCAGATACGCAGTATTTT
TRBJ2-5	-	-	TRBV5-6	CASSPGTIQETQYF	TGTGCCAGCAGCCCCGGGACAATACAAGAGACCCAGTACTTC
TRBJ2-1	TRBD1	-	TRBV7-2	CASSLAGPGQGGDEQFF	TGTGCCAGCAGCTTAGCGGGACCGGGACAGGGGGGTGATGAGCAGTTCTTC
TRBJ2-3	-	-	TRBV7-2	CASSLDYRVYTDTQYF	TGTGCCAGCAGCTTAGATTATAGGGTTTACACAGATACGCAGTATTTT
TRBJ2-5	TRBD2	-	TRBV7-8	CASSRRGGPETQYF	TGTGCCAGCAGCCGCCGCGGGGGGCCGGAGACCCAGTACTTC
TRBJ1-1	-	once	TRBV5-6	CASSETPGTPEAFF	TGTGCCAGCAGCGAGACCCCAGGGACCCCTGAAGCTTTCTTT
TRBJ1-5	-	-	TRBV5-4	CASSKSPDQPQHF	TGTGCCAGCAGCAAATCTCCTGATCAGCCCCAGCATTTT
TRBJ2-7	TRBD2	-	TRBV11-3	CASSKGLAGTDEQYF	TGTGCCAGCAGCAAAGGACTAGCGGGGACCGACGAGCAGTACTTC
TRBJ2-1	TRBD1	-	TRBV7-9	CASSRQGSEQFF	TGTGCCAGCAGCCGACAGGGAAGCGAGCAGTTCTTC
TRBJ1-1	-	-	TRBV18	CASSPIGGAEAFF	TGTGCCAGCTCCCCAATTGGGGGGGCTGAAGCTTTCTTT
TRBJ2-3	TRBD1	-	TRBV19	CASWTGDSTDTQYF	TGTGCCAGTTGGACAGGGGACAGCACAGATACGCAGTATTTT
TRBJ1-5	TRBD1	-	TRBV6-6	CASTKAGGGQPQHF	TGTGCCAGCACCAAGGCAGGGGGCGGTCAGCCCCAGCATTTT
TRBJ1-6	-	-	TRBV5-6	CASSSNDRLNSPLHF	TGTGCCAGCAGCTCAAATGACAGGCTCAATTCACCCCTCCACTTT
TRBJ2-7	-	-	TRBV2	CASSERGFAYEQYF	TGTGCCAGCAGTGAACGAGGGTTCGCCTACGAGCAGTACTTC
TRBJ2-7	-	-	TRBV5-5	CASSLRLASYEQYF	TGTGCCAGCAGCTTGAGACTGGCCTCCTACGAGCAGTACTTC
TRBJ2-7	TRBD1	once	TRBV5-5	CASSFRDRAYEQYF	TGTGCCAGCAGCTTTCGGGACAGAGCCTACGAGCAGTACTTC
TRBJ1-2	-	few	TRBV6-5	CASSPREGGYTF	TGTGCCAGCAGCCCTAGGGAGGGTGGCTACACCTTC
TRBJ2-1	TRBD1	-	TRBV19	CASSPRDRRSNEQFF	TGTGCCAGTAGTCCCCGGGACAGAAGAAGCAATGAGCAGTTCTTC
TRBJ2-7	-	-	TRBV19	CASSIGGESHEQYF	TGTGCCAGTAGTATCGGAGGGGAATCCCACGAGCAGTACTTC
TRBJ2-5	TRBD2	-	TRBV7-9	CASSSWTSGSSGETQYF	TGTGCCAGCAGCTCTTGGACTAGCGGGTCGTCTGGAGAGACCCAGTACTTC
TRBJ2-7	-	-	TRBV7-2	CASSPQVAYEQYF	TGTGCCAGCAGCCCACAGGTAGCTTACGAGCAGTACTTC
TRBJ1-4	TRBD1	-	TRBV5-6	CASSRLGGGQGLEEKLFF	TGTGCCAGCAGTCGACTCGGTGGGGGACAGGGGTTAGAAGAAAAACTGTTTTTT
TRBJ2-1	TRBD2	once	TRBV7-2	CASSLGGTRSYNEQFF	TGTGCCAGCAGCTTAGGGGGGACTAGATCCTACAATGAGCAGTTCTTC
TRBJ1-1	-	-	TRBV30	CAWNSQGNTEAFF	TGTGCCTGGAATAGTCAGGGGAACACTGAAGCTTTCTTT
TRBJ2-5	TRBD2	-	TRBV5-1	CASSFLAGGAETQYF	TGCGCCAGCAGCTTCTTAGCCGGGGGGGCGGAGACCCAGTACTTC